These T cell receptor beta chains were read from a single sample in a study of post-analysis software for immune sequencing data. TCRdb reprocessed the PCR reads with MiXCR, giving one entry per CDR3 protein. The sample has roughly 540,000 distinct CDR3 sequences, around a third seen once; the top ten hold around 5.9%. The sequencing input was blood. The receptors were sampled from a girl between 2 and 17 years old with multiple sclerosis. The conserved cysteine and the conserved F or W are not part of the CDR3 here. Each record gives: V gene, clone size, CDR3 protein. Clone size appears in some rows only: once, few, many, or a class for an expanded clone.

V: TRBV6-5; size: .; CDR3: ASSNGQEETQY
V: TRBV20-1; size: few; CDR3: SVGGGGVGNQPQH
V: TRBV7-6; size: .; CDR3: ASSPETGMSNQPQH
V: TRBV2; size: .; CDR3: ASIRSSYNEQF
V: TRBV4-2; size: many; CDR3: ASSQGQGGTDTQY
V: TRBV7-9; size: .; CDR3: ASSPRLPGNLADTQY
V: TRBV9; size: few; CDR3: ASSPRPKSSYNSPLH
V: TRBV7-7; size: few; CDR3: ASSLVGGGVDEQF
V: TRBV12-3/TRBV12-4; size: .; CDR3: ASSTPGTGGETQY
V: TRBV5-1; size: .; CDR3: ASSLGVGQGTEAF
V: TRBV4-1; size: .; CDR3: ASSYRSLIASVPKNIQY
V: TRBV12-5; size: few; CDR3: ASGASGANVLT
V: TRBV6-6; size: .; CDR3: ASTWTGNGELF
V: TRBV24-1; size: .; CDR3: ATSDRTGEQY
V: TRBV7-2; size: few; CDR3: ASSLGVGRYNEQF
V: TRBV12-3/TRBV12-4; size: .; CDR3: ASRPGTGGYAEAF
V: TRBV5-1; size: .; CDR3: ASSPGWGATTVYGYT
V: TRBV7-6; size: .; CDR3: ASSLATGATEAF
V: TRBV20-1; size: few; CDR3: SAGTSERGVDTQY
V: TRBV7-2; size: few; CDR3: ASSLDGRTGIQPQH
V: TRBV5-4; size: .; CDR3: ASSLGGITEAF
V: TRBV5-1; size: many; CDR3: ASSSLGQGGANEQF